The 23 T cell receptor beta chains presented below share a single source sample, sequenced in a study of neurological immune-mediated disorders. TCRdb reanalysed the 5' RACE reads using MiXCR and keeps one entry per CDR3 protein. Of around 64,000 distinct CDR3 sequences listed, about 13% are singletons. The sequenced sample was PBMCs. These TCRs come from a woman in her sixties or seventies with HTLV-1-associated myelopathy (HAM/TSP).

This clonotype has a count of ten or more. The rearrangement uses TRBV20-1 and TRBJ2-1; D is unclear. This CDR3 is built from 14 residues. Germline values: CDR1 DFQATT, CDR2 SNEGSKA (reference sequence). V lost 0 bases and J lost 9, with 15 bases in between. The CDR3 DNA reads TGCAGTGCTAGAGACTCGTCGTCGGCCCGTGAGCAGTTCTTC. Encoded protein: CSARDSSSAREQFF.

This clonotype was seen many times. The rearrangement links TRBV15 to TRBJ2-1, with D unresolved. This CDR3 region has 14 residues. CDR1 LNHNV and CDR2 YYDKDF come from the germline V gene (reference sequence). Trimming pared 3 bases from V and 6 bases from J, leaving 12 bases between. In DNA form, the CDR3 reads TGTGCCACCAGCAGCGGACCATCTTCCAATGAGCAGTTCTTC. This translates into CATSSGPSSNEQFF.

This clonotype was seen a handful of times. The rearrangement joins TRBV4-1 to TRBJ2-7; 10 bases are shared with TRBD1. The J segment lost 1 base and the V segment lost 2 bases, leaving 8 bases of the junction unmatched. This CDR3 spans 17 amino acids. The germline CDR1 and CDR2 sequences are MGHRA and YSYEKL. As DNA, the CDR3 is TGCGCCAGCAGCCAACCACTGACAGGGGGCGAATCCTACGAGCAGTACTTC. Its protein product is CASSQPLTGGESYEQYF.

V is TRBV24-1 and J is TRBJ1-1; D is unresolved. Germline V gene sequence: CDR1 KGHDR, CDR2 SFDVKD. The CDR3 spans 14 residues. V was clipped by 0 bases and J by 1 base, with 5 bases between them. The CDR3 protein is CATSDLSQNTEAFF. The CDR3 nucleotides read TGTGCCACCAGTGATTTGTCCCAGAACACTGAAGCTTTCTTT.

Many counts were recorded for this clonotype. The rearrangement uses TRBV5-1 and TRBJ1-1, with 7 positions matching TRBD1. The germline CDR1 and CDR2 sequences are SGHRS and YFSETQ. This CDR3 is built from 13 residues. J was trimmed by 3 bases and V by 5 bases; bases with no gene match: 4. The CDR3 bases are TGCGCCAGCAGACAGGGGCAAGACACTGAAGCTTTCTTT. Translating it yields CASRQGQDTEAFF.

This clonotype came up many times. The CDR3 coding sequence is TGCGCCAGCACCCCGGAGGGATCCTCCTACAATGAGCAGTTCTTC. It yields the protein CASTPEGSSYNEQFF. The chain is built from TRBV5-1 and TRBJ2-1; TRBD2 is a possible D gene (6 bases). V was clipped by 6 bases and J by 0 bases, with 13 bases between them. CDR3 size: 15 residues. The germline CDR1 and CDR2 sequences are SGHRS and YFSETQ.

This clonotype was picked up many times. This chain links TRBV12-3 or TRBV12-4 with TRBJ2-1; TRBD2 aligns across 8 bases. V was clipped by 5 bases and J by 0 bases; unmatched bases: 3. The CDR3 totals 15 residues. In DNA form, the CDR3 reads TGTGCCAGCAGTATACTAGCGGCCTCCTACAATGAGCAGTTCTTC. This codes for CASSILAASYNEQFF.

Ten or more counts support this clonotype. The chain uses TRBV12-3 or TRBV12-4 and TRBJ2-3, with 9 bases identical to TRBD1. CDR3 size: 17 residues. V trimming: 5 bases; J trimming: 5 bases; junction bases outside the gene matches: 14. The CDR3: CASSPNPGQGSRDTQYF. The CDR3 DNA follows: TGTGCCAGCAGTCCGAATCCGGGACAGGGCAGTCGAGATACGCAGTATTTT.

This clonotype was recorded many times. The chain employs TRBV20-1 and TRBJ1-1, with 11 nucleotides matching TRBD1. V was pared by 6 bases and J by 6 bases, with 12 bases of the junction left unmatched. The CDR3 consists of 15 residues. Germline V gene lookup returns CDR1 DFQATT and CDR2 SNEGSKA (reference sequence). CDR3 protein: CSAPNRDRGSAEAFF. In DNA form, the CDR3 reads TGCAGTGCCCCCAACCGGGACAGGGGGAGCGCTGAAGCTTTCTTT.

This clonotype was counted many times. The chain uses TRBV7-2 and TRBJ1-2; 7 nucleotides align to TRBD1. V lost 5 bases to trimming and J lost 4 bases; unmatched junction nucleotides: 10. This CDR3 spans 15 amino acids. CDR1 SGHTA and CDR2 FQGNSA come from the germline V gene. This chain's CDR3 is CASSLRQGGSYGYTF. CDR3 bases: TGTGCCAGCAGCCTGAGACAGGGAGGAAGCTATGGCTACACCTTC.

This clonotype was recorded many times. The V gene is TRBV5-1, the J gene TRBJ2-7; TRBD1 agrees at 9 bases. The trim removed 0 bases at V and 3 bases at J, leaving 1 base unmatched. Germline V lookup: CDR1 SGHRS, CDR2 YFSETQ. CDR3 length equals 14 residues. The CDR3 region has the DNA TGCGCCAGCAGCTTGGGACAGGGGGGCTACGAGCAGTACTTC. Amino acids: CASSLGQGGYEQYF.

This clonotype was recorded many times. This CDR3 reads CASSLRRELVYEQYF. The DNA for the CDR3 is TGTGCCAGCAGCCTACGGCGGGAGCTGGTTTACGAGCAGTACTTC. The J gene is TRBJ2-7, the V gene TRBV5-5; 7 bases match TRBD2. The CDR3 is 15 amino acids. Germline CDR1 SGHKS, CDR2 YYEKEE (reference sequence). V dropped 4 bases and J dropped 4; count of bases not matched to a gene: 11.

This clonotype was seen ten or more times. The chain couples TRBV7-9 to TRBJ2-7; weak D call: TRBD2 (5 bases). This CDR3 is 15 amino acids long. Germline V gene sequence: CDR1 SEHNR, CDR2 FQNEAQ (reference sequence). V was clipped by 7 bases and J by 2 bases, with 18 bases between them. The CDR3 nucleotides are TGTGCCAGCATCAGGTCGAGGGCTGGGGCCTACGAGCAGTACTTC. It encodes CASIRSRAGAYEQYF.

This clonotype was seen more than once but under ten times. J is TRBJ2-1 and V is TRBV7-3; 10 nucleotides agree with TRBD2. V was clipped by 5 bases and J by 0 bases; unmatched bases: 4. The germline V gene encodes CDR1 SGHTA and CDR2 FQGTGA. The CDR3 spans 16 residues. CDR3 in amino acids: CASSEREGSSYNEQFF. The CDR3 DNA is TGTGCCAGCAGCGAGCGGGAGGGTAGCTCCTACAATGAGCAGTTCTTC.

The table lists this clonotype with many counts. This chain connects TRBV7-2 to TRBJ2-1, with D unclear. V lost 3 bases to trimming and J lost 0 bases, with 6 bases between them. The V gene's germline CDR1 is SGHTA and CDR2 FQGNSA. CDR3 length equals 14 residues. For the CDR3, the DNA is TGTGCCAGCAGCTTTTTCGGCTCCTACAATGAGCAGTTCTTC. Its translation is CASSFFGSYNEQFF.

This chain links TRBV5-1 with TRBJ2-6; D gene ambiguous. Germline-derived CDR1 and CDR2 are SGHRS and YFSETQ. CDR3 length: 19 amino acids. V lost 0 bases and J 9 bases, leaving 25 bases between the germline ends. Here the CDR3 DNA reads TGCGCCAGCAGCTTGGAGGCGTCTGGAGCCGGATTTTGGGGCAACGTCCTGACTTTC. Its protein product is CASSLEASGAGFWGNVLTF.

This clonotype was observed at least ten times. V gene TRBV6-1 combines with J gene TRBJ2-7; 9 nucleotides align to TRBD1. Germline CDR1 and CDR2: MNHNS and SASEGT. V trimming: 6 bases; J trimming: 3 bases; junction bases outside the gene matches: 9. The CDR3 is 15 residues long. The CDR3: CASRTSGTGIYEQYF. CDR3 nucleotides: TGTGCCAGCAGGACCTCAGGGACAGGGATCTACGAGCAGTACTTC.

Only a few counts were recorded for this clonotype. The rearrangement links TRBV7-9 to TRBJ2-1; the match to TRBD2 covers 14 bases. V shed 5 bases and J 10 bases; nucleotides not matched to a gene: 4. The CDR3 covers 14 residues. Looked up from germline, CDR1 is SEHNR and CDR2 is FQNEAQ (reference sequence). The DNA for the CDR3 is TGTGCCAGCAGCCCGGGACTAGCGGGAGAGGAGCAGTTCTTC. Translation gives CASSPGLAGEEQFF.

The V call is TRBV20-1, the J call TRBJ1-1; D remains unclear. CDR3 length equals 12 residues. Trimming left V 0 bases short and J 11 bases short, with 13 bases between. Germline lookup yields CDR1 DFQATT and CDR2 SNEGSKA (reference sequence). The chain's CDR3 is CSARENPVEAFF. The DNA of the CDR3 is TGCAGTGCTAGAGAAAATCCTGTCGAGGCTTTCTTT.

This clonotype was seen ten or more times. This chain connects TRBV20-1 to TRBJ2-3; 11 bases map to TRBD2. In germline, CDR1 is DFQATT, CDR2 SNEGSKA (reference sequence). This CDR3 has 18 amino acids. Trimming cost V 5 bases and J 3 bases; bases outside gene matches: 16. In DNA, the CDR3 is TGCAGTGCTGGCCCCAAGGGACTAGCGGAACTTCGAACAGATACGCAGTATTTT. Its translation: CSAGPKGLAELRTDTQYF.

This chain connects TRBV29-1 to TRBJ2-5; TRBD2 is a possible D gene (7 bases). CDR3 length: 13 amino acids. The ends were cut back, 7 bases at V and 4 bases at J, with 16 bases in the middle. Germline V gene data show CDR1 as SQVTM and CDR2 as ANQGSEA. The CDR3 is CSGGGGNGETQYF. CDR3 nucleotide sequence: TGCAGCGGAGGGGGGGGGAACGGAGAGACCCAGTACTTC.

The table lists this clonotype with many counts. The V gene is TRBV3-1, the J gene TRBJ2-2; tentatively, D is TRBD2 (6 bases). Per germline, CDR1 LGHDT and CDR2 YNNKEL (reference sequence). The CDR3 has 14 residues. V was trimmed by 1 base and J by 7 bases, leaving 10 bases between them. The CDR3 nucleotides are TGTGCCAGCAGCCAAGGTCGGGAGATCGGGGAGCTGTTTTTT. Protein sequence: CASSQGREIGELFF.

The sample holds many counts of this clonotype. V and J are TRBV5-1 and TRBJ2-3; unclear D gene. The CDR3 spans 13 residues. CDR1 SGHRS and CDR2 YFSETQ come from the germline V gene. V lost 4 bases, J lost 1 base, and 7 bases lay in between. As DNA, the CDR3 is TGCGCCAGCAGCGACCAGGGCACAGATACGCAGTATTTT. The encoded protein is CASSDQGTDTQYF.